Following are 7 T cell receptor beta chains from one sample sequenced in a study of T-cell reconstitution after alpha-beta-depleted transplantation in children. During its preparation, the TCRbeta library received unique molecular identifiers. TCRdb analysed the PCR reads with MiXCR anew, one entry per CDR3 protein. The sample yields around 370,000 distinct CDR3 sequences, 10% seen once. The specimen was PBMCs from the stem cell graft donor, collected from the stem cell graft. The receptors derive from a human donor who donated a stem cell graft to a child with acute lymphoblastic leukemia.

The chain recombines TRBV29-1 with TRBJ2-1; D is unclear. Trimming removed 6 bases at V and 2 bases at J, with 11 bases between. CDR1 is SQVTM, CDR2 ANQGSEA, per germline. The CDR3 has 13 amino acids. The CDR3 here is CSVPYGPYNEQFF. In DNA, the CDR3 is TGCAGCGTACCCTACGGACCCTACAATGAGCAGTTCTTC.

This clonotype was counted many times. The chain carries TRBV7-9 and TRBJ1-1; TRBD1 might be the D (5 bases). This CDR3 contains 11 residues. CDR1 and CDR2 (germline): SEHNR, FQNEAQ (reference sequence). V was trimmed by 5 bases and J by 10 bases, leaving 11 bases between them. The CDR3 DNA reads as TGTGCCAGCAGCCCCGGGGGGGGAGCTTTCTTT. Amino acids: CASSPGGGAFF.

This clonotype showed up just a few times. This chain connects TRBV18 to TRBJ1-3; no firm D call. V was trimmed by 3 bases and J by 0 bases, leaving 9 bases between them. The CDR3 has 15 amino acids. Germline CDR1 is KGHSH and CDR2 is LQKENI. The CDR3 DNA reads TGTGCCAGCTCACCGTATCAAGACTCTGGAAACACCATATATTTT. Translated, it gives CASSPYQDSGNTIYF.

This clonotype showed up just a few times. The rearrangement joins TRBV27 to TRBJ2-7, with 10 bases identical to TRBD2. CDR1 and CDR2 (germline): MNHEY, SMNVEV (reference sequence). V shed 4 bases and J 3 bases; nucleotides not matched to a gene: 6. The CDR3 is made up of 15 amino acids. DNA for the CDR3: TGTGCCAGCAGTTACGGACTAGCGGAGATCTACGAGCAGTACTTC. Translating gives CASSYGLAEIYEQYF.

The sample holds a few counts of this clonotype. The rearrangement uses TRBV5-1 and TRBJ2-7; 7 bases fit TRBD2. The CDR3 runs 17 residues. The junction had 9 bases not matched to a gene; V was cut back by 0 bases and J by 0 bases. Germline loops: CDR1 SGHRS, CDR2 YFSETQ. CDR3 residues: CASSLVGRRTSSYEQYF. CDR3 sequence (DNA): TGCGCCAGCAGCTTGGTAGGTCGGCGGACTAGCTCCTACGAGCAGTACTTC.

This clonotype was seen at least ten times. For the CDR3, the DNA is TGTGCCAGCAGTTTATGGGGGATTAGCACAGATACGCAGTATTTT. Amino acid sequence: CASSLWGISTDTQYF. The chain combines TRBV27 with TRBJ2-3; the D call may be TRBD1 or TRBD2 (5 bases each). Trimming stripped 1 base from V and 0 bases from J, with 8 bases between. The germline gives CDR1 MNHEY, CDR2 SMNVEV (reference sequence). The CDR3 has 15 residues.

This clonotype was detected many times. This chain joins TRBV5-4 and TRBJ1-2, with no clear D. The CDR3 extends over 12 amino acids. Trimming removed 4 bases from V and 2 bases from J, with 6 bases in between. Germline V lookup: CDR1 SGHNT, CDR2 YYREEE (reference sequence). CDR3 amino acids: CASSRVNYGYTF. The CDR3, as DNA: TGTGCCAGCAGCAGGGTGAACTATGGCTACACCTTC.